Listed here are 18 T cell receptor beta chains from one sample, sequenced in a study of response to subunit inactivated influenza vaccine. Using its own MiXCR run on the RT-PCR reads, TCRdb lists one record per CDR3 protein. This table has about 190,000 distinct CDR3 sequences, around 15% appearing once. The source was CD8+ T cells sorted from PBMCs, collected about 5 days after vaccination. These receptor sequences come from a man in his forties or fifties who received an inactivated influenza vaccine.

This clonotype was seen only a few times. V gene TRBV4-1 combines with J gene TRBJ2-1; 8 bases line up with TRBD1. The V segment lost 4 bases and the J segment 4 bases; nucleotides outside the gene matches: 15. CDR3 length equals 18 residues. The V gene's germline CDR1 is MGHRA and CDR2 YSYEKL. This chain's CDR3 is CASSLSLTGEVGYNEQFF. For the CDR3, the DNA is TGCGCCAGCAGCCTAAGCCTGACAGGGGAAGTTGGGTACAATGAGCAGTTCTTC.

CDR3 bases: TGTGCCAGCAGCCTCGGTGACGAGAACACTGAAGCTTTCTTT. Translating it yields CASSLGDENTEAFF. The V gene is TRBV7-9, the J gene TRBJ1-1; the D is unclear. The CDR3 length is 14 residues. V gave up 5 bases and J gave up 1 base, with 11 bases separating them. CDR1 and CDR2 (germline): SEHNR, FQNEAQ (reference sequence).

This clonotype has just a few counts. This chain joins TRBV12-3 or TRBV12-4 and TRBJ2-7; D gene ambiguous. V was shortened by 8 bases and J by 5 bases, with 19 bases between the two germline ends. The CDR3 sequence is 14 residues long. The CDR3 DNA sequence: TGTGCCAGCTCTCCCTCTCGGTCATTCCACGAGCAGTACTTC. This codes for CASSPSRSFHEQYF.

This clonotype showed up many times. CDR3 in amino acids: CASHEQGGYNEQFF. CDR3 DNA sequence: TGTGCCAGCCATGAACAGGGAGGTTACAATGAGCAGTTCTTC. This chain joins TRBV12-3 or TRBV12-4 and TRBJ2-1; possibly TRBD1 or TRBD2 for D (6 bases each). The CDR3 is 14 residues long. Trimming pared 8 bases from V and 4 bases from J, leaving 15 bases between.

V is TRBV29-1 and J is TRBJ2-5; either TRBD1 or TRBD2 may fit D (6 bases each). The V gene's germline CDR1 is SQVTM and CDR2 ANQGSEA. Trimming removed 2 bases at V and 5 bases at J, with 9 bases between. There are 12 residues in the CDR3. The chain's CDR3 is CSVERGQETQYF. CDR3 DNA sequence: TGCAGCGTTGAACGGGGGCAGGAGACCCAGTACTTC.

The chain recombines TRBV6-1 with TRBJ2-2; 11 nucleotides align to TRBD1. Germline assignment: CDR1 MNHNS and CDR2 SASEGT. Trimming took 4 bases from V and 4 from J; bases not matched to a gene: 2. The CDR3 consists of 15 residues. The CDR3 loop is CASSGTGGITGELFF. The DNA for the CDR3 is TGTGCCAGCAGTGGGACAGGGGGCATCACCGGGGAGCTGTTTTTT.

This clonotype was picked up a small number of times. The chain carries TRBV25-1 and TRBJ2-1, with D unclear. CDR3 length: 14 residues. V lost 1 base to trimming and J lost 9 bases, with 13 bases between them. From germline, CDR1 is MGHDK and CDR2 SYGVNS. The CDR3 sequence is CASSESLTGGEQFF. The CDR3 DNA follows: TGTGCCAGCAGTGAATCCCTCACCGGTGGTGAGCAGTTCTTC.

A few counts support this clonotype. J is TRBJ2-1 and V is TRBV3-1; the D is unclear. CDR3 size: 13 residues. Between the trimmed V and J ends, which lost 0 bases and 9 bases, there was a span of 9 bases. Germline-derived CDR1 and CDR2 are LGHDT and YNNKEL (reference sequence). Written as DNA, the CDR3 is TGTGCCAGCAGCCAAGATCTGGGCTTTGAGCAGTTCTTC. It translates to CASSQDLGFEQFF.

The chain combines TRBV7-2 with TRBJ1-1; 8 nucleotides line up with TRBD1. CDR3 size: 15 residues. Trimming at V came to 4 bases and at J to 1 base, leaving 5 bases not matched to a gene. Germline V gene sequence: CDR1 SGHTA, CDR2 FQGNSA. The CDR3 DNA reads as TGTGCCAGCAGCTGGGTGGGGACAGGGAACACTGAAGCTTTCTTT. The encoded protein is CASSWVGTGNTEAFF.

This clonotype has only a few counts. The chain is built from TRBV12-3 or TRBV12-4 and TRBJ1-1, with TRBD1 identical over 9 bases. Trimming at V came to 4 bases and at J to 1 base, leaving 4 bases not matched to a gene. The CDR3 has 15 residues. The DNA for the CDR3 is TGTGCCAGCAGTTGGTGGGGACAGGGGAACACTGAAGCTTTCTTT. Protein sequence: CASSWWGQGNTEAFF.

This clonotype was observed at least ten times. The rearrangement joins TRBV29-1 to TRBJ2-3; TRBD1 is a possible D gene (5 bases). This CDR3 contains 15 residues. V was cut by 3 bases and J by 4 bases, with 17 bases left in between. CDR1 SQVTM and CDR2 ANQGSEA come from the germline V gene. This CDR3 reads CSVEPTGSSSDTQYF. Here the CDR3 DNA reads TGCAGCGTTGAGCCTACAGGCAGTTCATCAGATACGCAGTATTTT.

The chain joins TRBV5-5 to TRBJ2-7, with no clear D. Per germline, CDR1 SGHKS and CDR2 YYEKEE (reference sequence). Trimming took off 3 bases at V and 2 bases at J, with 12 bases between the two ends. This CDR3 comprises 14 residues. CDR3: CASSWLSSAYEQYF. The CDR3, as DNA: TGTGCCAGCAGCTGGCTGAGCAGCGCCTACGAGCAGTACTTC.

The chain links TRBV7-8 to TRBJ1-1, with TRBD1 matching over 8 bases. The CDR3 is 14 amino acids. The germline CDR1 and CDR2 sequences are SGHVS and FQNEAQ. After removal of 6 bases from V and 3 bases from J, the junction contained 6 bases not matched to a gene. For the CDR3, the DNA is TGTGCCAGCAGGATAGACAGGGGCCACACTGAAGCTTTCTTT. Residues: CASRIDRGHTEAFF.

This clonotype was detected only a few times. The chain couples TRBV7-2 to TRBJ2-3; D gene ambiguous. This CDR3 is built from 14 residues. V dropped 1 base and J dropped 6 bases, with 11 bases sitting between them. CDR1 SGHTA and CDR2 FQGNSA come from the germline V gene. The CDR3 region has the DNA TGTGCCAGCAGCTTAGAATTCTTGGATGATACGCAGTATTTT. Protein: CASSLEFLDDTQYF.

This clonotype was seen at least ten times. CDR3 amino acids: CASSPKRASPFYEQYF. The CDR3 nucleotides read TGTGCCAGCAGCCCCAAACGGGCTAGCCCTTTCTACGAGCAGTACTTC. The chain has TRBV6-2 or TRBV6-3 and TRBJ2-7, with a weak D call TRBD2 (5 bases). V gave up 6 bases and J gave up 3 bases, with 21 bases separating them. CDR1 is MNHEY, CDR2 SVGEGT, per germline. The CDR3 loop spans 16 amino acids.

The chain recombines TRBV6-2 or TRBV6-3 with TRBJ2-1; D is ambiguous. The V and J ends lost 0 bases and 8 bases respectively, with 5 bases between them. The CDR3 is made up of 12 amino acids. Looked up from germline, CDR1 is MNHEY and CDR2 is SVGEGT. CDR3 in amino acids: CASSYSPDEQFF. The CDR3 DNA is TGTGCCAGCAGTTACTCGCCCGATGAGCAGTTCTTC.

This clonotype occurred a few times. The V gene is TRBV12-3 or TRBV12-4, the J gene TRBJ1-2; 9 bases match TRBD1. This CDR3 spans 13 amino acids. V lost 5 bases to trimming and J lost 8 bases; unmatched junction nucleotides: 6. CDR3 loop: CASSTGTGLGYTF. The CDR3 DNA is TGTGCCAGCAGTACCGGGACAGGGTTGGGCTACACCTTC.

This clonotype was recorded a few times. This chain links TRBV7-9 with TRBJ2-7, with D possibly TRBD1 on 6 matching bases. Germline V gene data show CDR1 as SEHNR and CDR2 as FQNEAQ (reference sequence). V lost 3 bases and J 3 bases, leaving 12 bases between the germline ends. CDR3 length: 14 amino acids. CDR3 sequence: CASSFTGSNYEQYF. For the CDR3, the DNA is TGTGCCAGCAGCTTTACAGGGAGTAACTACGAGCAGTACTTC.